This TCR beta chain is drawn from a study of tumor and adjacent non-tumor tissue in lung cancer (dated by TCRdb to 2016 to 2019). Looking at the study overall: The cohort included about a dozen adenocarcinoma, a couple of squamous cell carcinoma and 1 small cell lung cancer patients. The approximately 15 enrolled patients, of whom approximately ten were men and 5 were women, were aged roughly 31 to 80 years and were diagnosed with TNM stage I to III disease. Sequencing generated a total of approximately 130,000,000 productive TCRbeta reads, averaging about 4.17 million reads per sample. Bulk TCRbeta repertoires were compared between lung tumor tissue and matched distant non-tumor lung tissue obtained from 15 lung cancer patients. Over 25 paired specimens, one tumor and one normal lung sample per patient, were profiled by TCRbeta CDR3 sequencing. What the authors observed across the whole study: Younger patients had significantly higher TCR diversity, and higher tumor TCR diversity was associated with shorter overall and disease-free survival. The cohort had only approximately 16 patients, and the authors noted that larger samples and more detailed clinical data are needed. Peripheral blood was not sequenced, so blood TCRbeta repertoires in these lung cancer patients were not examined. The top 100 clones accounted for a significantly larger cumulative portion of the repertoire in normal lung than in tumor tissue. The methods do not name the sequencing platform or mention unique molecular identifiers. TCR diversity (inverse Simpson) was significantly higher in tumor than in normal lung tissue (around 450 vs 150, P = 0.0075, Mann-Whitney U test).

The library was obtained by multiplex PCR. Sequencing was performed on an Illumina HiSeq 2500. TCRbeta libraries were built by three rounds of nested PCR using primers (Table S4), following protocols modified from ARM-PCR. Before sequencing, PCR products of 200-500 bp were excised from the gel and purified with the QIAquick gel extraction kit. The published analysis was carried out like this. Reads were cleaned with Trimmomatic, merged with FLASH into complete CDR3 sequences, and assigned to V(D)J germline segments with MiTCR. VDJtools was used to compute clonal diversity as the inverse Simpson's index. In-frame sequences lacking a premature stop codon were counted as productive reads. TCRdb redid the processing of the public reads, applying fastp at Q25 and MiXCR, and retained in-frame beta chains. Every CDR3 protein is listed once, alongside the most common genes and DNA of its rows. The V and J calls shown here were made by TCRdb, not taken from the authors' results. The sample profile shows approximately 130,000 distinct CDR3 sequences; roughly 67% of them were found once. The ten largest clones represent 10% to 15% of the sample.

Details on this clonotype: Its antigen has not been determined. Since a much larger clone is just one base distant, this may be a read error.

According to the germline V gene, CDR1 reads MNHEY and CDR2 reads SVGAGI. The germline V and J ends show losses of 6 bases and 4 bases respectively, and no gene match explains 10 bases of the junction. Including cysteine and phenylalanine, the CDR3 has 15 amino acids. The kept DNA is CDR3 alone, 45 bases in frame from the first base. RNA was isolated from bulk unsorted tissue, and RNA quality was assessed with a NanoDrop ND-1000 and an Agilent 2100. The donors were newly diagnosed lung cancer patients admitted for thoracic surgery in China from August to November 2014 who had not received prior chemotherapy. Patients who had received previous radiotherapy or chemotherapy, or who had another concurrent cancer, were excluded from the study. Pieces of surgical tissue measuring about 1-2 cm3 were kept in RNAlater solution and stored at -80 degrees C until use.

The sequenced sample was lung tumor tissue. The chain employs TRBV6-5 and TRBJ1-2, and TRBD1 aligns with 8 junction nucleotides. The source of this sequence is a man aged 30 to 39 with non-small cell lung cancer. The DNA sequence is TGTGCCAGCAGGGTACAGGGGGTTACTGGCTATGGCTACACCTTC. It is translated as CASRVQGVTGYGYTF.